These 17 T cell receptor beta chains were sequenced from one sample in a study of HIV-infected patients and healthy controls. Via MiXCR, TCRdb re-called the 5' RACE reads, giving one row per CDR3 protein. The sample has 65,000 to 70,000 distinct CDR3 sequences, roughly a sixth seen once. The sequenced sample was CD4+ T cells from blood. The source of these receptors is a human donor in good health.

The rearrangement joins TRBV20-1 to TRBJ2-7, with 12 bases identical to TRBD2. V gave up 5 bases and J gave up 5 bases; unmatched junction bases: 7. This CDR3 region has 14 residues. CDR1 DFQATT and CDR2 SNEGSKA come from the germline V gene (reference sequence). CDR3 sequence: CSAVQTSGSHEQYF. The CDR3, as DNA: TGCAGTGCTGTACAGACTAGCGGGAGCCACGAGCAGTACTTC.

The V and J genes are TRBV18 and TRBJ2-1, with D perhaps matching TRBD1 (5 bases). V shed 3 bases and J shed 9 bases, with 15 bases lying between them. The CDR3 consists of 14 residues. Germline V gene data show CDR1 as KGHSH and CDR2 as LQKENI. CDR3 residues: CASSPDIFFGEQFF. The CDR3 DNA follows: TGTGCCAGCTCACCGGACATATTTTTCGGTGAGCAGTTCTTC.

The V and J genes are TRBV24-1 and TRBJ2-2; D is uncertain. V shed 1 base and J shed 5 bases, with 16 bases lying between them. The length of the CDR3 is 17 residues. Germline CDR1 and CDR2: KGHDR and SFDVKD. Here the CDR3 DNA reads TGTGCCACCAGTGATTTAAAGGGTAAAGGGTTGACCGGGGAGCTGTTTTTT. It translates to CATSDLKGKGLTGELFF.

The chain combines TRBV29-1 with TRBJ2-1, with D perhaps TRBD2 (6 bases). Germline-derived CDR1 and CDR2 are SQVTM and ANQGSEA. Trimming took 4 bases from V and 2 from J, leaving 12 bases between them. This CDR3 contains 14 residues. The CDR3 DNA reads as TGCAGCGTTGGAAGCGGGCACACCTACAATGAGCAGTTCTTC. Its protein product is CSVGSGHTYNEQFF.

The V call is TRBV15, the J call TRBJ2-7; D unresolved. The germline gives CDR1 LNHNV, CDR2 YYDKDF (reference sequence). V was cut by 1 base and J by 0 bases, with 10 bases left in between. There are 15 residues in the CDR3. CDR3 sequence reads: CATSRVEVSSYEQYF. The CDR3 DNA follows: TGTGCCACCAGCAGAGTAGAAGTTTCCTCCTACGAGCAGTACTTC. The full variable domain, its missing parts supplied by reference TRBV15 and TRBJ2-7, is DAMVIQNPRYQVTQFGKPVTLSCSQTLNHNVMYWYQQKSSQAPKLLFHYYDKDFNNEADTPDNFQSRRPNTSFCFLDIRSPGLGDTAMYLCATSRVEVSSYEQYFGPGTRLTVT.

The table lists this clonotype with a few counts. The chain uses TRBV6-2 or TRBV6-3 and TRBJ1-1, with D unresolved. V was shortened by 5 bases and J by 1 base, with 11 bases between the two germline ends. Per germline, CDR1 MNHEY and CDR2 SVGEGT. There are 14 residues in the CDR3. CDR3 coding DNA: TGTGCCAGCAGTACCCATCCCCGGAACACTGAAGCTTTCTTT. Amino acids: CASSTHPRNTEAFF.

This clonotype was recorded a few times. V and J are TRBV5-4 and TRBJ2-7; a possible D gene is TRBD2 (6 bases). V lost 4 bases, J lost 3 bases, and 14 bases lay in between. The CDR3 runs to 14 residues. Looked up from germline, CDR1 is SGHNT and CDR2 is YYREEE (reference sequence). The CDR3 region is CASSPAGRFYEQYF. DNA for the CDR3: TGTGCCAGCAGCCCCGCGGGACGATTCTACGAGCAGTACTTC.

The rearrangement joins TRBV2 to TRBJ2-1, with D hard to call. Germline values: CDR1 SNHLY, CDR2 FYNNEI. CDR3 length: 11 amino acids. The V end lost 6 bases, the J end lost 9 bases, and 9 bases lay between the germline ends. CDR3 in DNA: TGTGCCAGCAGAATAGTGGCTGAGCAGTTCTTC. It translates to CASRIVAEQFF.

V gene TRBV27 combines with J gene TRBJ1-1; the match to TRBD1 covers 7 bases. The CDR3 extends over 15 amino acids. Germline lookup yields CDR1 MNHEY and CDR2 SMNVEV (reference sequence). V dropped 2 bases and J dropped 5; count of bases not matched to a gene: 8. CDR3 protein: CASSLKRGGFTEAFF. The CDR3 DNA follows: TGTGCCAGCAGTTTAAAAAGAGGGGGCTTTACTGAAGCTTTCTTT.

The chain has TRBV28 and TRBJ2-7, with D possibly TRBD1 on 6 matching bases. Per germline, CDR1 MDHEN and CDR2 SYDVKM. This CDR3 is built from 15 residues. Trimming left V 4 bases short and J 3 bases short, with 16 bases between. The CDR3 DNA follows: TGTGCCAGCAGTTCCGTTTCGACAGGATACTACGAGCAGTACTTC. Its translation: CASSSVSTGYYEQYF.

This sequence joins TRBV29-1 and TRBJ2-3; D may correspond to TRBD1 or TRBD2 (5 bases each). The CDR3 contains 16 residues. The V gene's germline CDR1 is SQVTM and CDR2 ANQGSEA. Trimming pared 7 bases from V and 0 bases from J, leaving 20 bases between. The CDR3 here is CSADPPGRGSTDTQYF. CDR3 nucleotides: TGCAGCGCCGACCCCCCGGGACGAGGAAGCACAGATACGCAGTATTTT.

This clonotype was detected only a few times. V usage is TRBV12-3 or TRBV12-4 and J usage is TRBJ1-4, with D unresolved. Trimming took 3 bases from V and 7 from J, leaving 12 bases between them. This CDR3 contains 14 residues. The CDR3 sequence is CASSLRSGIEKLFF. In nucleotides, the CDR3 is TGTGCCAGCAGTTTGAGGTCGGGAATTGAAAAACTGTTTTTT.

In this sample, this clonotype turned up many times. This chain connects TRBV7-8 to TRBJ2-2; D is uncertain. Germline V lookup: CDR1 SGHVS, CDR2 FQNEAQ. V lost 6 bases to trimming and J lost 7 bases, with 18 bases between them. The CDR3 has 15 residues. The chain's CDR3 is CASRWGQAYGGELFF. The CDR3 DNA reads TGTGCCAGCAGATGGGGTCAGGCGTATGGCGGGGAGCTGTTTTTT.

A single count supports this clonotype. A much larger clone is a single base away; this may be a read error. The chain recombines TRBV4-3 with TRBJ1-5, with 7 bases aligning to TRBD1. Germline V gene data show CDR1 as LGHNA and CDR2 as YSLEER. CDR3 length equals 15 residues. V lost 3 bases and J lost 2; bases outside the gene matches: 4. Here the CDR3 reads CASSHQTGGNQPQHF. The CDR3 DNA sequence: TGCGCCAGCAGCCACCAAACAGGGGGCAATCAGCCCCAGCATTTT.

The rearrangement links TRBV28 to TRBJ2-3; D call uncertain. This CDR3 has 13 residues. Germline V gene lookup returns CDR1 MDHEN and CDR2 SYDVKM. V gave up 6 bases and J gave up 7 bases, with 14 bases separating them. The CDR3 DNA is TGTGCCAGCAGCCCCCCCCTCATATATACGCAGTATTTT. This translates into CASSPPLIYTQYF.

Written as DNA, the CDR3 is TGTGCCATCAGCGGGACTAGCATCGCGGAGACCCAGTACTTC. This translates into CAISGTSIAETQYF. The chain uses TRBV10-3 and TRBJ2-5, with 9 bases fitting TRBD2. Looked up from germline, CDR1 is ENHRY and CDR2 is SYGVKD. V dropped 6 bases and J dropped 5; count of bases not matched to a gene: 7. This CDR3 has 14 amino acids.

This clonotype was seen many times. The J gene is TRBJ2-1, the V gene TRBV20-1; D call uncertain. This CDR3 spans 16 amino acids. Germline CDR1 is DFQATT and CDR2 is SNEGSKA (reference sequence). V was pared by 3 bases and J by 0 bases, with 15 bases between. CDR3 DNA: TGCAGTGCTAGCCCCCTCGGCGGAAGCTCCTACAATGAGCAGTTCTTC. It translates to CSASPLGGSSYNEQFF.